This is a list of T cell receptor beta chains from one sample in a study of cytomegalovirus exposure and HLA in healthy donors. TCRdb keeps only in-frame clones here, not all; method: immunoSEQ multiplex PCR. The sample has 110,000 to 150,000 clones, 80% seen once. The sample consisted of PBMCs. The receptors stem from a man aged 35 to 55 in good health and CMV-seronegative. Both conserved end residues are part of each CDR3. D genes are given only for firm matches. Clone size is not always given. Where it is, it says once, few, many or a class for expanded clones.

CDR3 DNA,CDR3 protein,D gene,J gene,clone size,V gene
TGTGCCAGCAGTGACTGGGAGGGAACAGGGAACACTGAAGCTTTCTTT,CASSDWEGTGNTEAFF,-,TRBJ1-1,-,TRBV6-4
TGTGCCAGCAGCTTGGCCGGTGTGTCCCTCTCTGGAAACACCATATATTTT,CASSLAGVSLSGNTIYF,-,TRBJ1-3,-,TRBV5-4
TGTGCCAGCTCGCCGGGGGGGGGCAGAACAGATACGCAGTATTTT,CASSPGGGRTDTQYF,TRBD2,TRBJ2-3,-,TRBV18
TGCGCCAGCAGCCAAGTCTTCGAGGGCTTAGGTGGAAACACCATATATTTT,CASSQVFEGLGGNTIYF,-,TRBJ1-3,-,TRBV4-3
TGCGCCAGCAGCACGGACGGGGGGAACACTGAAGCTTTCTTT,CASSTDGGNTEAFF,-,TRBJ1-1,-,TRBV5-1
TGCGCCAGCAGCCCGCGAGCGGGGGGCGGCGCAGATACGCAGTATTTT,CASSPRAGGGADTQYF,TRBD2,TRBJ2-3,-,TRBV5-1
TGTGCCAGCAGTCCTGAGCGGGGATCCACCCATACGCAGTATTTT,CASSPERGSTHTQYF,TRBD2,TRBJ2-3,-,TRBV7-6
TGCGCCAGCAGCTCGATTTCAGGGTTCAACAATGAGCAGTTCTTC,CASSSISGFNNEQFF,-,TRBJ2-1,-,TRBV5-1
TGTGCAACATGGGGGGACCAAGAGACCCAGTACTTC,CATWGDQETQYF,-,TRBJ2-5,-,TRBV7-9
TGTGCCAGCAGCCCTACTACTAGCGGGGGGACCCCTAGCACGGCGCAGTATTTT,CASSPTTSGGTPSTAQYF,TRBD2,TRBJ2-3,-,TRBV5-4
TGTGCCAGCAGCGGGCGGGGAGGCCGGATGAACACTGAAGCTTTCTTT,CASSGRGGRMNTEAFF,-,TRBJ1-1,-,TRBV7-6
TGTGCCAGCAGTGATCGGTCTGGAAACACCATATATTTT,CASSDRSGNTIYF,-,TRBJ1-3,-,TRBV2
TGTGCCAGCAGTATTCCGGGACTAGCGAACACCGGGGAGCTGTTTTTT,CASSIPGLANTGELFF,TRBD2,TRBJ2-2,-,TRBV27
TGTGCCAGCAGCATTGTACAGGGGGATGACTATGGCTACACCTTC,CASSIVQGDDYGYTF,TRBD1,TRBJ1-2,once,TRBV7-9
TGTGCCAGCAGCTTAGACAGGGGCCGGAATCAGCCCCAGCATTTT,CASSLDRGRNQPQHF,TRBD1,TRBJ1-5,-,TRBV7-2
TGTGCCAGCAGTTACTCGCGGGGTACGGGAAACACCATATATTTT,CASSYSRGTGNTIYF,-,TRBJ1-3,-,TRBV6-5
TGTGCCAGCACCCCCGACAGGGTTCAGGGCGGCTACACCTTC,CASTPDRVQGGYTF,TRBD1,TRBJ1-2,-,TRBV6-5
TGCGCCAGCAGCCCCGGAGGCACCATATATTTT,CASSPGGTIYF,-,TRBJ1-3,-,TRBV4-1
TGCGCCAGCAGCCCAGGGAGGACTAGCGGGGGAGATACGCAGTATTTT,CASSPGRTSGGDTQYF,TRBD2,TRBJ2-3,-,TRBV5-1
TGTGCCAGCTCACCGACACCCTACGAGCAGTACTTC,CASSPTPYEQYF,-,TRBJ2-7,-,TRBV18
TGTGCCAGCAGTGAAGGGAAACAGGGGAAGGGCTATGGCTACACCTTC,CASSEGKQGKGYGYTF,TRBD1,TRBJ1-2,-,TRBV6-1
TGTGCCAGCAGCTTAGCGGACGGGGTCAATCAGCCCCAGCATTTT,CASSLADGVNQPQHF,-,TRBJ1-5,few,TRBV7-6
TGCGCCAGCAGCTTGCCAGGGAGCACAGATACGCAGTATTTT,CASSLPGSTDTQYF,-,TRBJ2-3,-,TRBV5-1
TGTGCCAGCAGAGGGCAGGGGGACTATGGCTACACCTTC,CASRGQGDYGYTF,TRBD1,TRBJ1-2,-,TRBV28
TGTGCCAGCTCACCAGGGCAGGGCGAGGGCTACACCTTC,CASSPGQGEGYTF,-,TRBJ1-2,-,TRBV18
TGCGCCAGCAGCTTGGGGCTAGCGGGGGTCAATGAGCAGTTCTTC,CASSLGLAGVNEQFF,TRBD2,TRBJ2-1,once,TRBV5-1
TGTGCCTGGACCACGGAGTTCCCTGCAACTAATGAAAAACTGTTTTTT,CAWTTEFPATNEKLFF,-,TRBJ1-4,-,TRBV30
TGTGCCAGCAGTTGGGAACCGGGACAGGGTAATGAAAAACTGTTTTTT,CASSWEPGQGNEKLFF,TRBD1,TRBJ1-4,-,TRBV7-9
TGTGCCAGCAGCGACTCCTTATATGGCTACACCTTC,CASSDSLYGYTF,-,TRBJ1-2,-,TRBV9
TGTGCCAGCAGCTCGGGGACAGGGCCCTACGAGCAGTACTTC,CASSSGTGPYEQYF,TRBD1,TRBJ2-7,-,TRBV7-2
TGCGCCAGCAGCTTGCGAGGGGGAGAGCAGTACTTC,CASSLRGGEQYF,-,TRBJ2-5,-,TRBV5-1
TGCGCCAGTTCAGGGGGCTTATCCTACGAGCAGTACTTC,CASSGGLSYEQYF,TRBD1,TRBJ2-7,-,TRBV5-1
TGCGCCAGCAGTCAACTAGCGGGGGGGAACACAGATACGCAGTATTTT,CASSQLAGGNTDTQYF,TRBD2,TRBJ2-3,-,TRBV10-1
TGTGCCAGCAGTTTTTCTAGCGGGGAGAGCTCCTACGAGCAGTACTTC,CASSFSSGESSYEQYF,TRBD2,TRBJ2-7,-,TRBV27
TGTGCCAGCACCTACAGAAGGGAGACACCCCTCCACTTT,CASTYRRETPLHF,-,TRBJ1-6,-,TRBV2
TGTGCCTGGAGTTTAACTAGCGGGGGTGGGGAGCTGTTTTTT,CAWSLTSGGGELFF,TRBD2,TRBJ2-2,-,TRBV30
TGTGCCAGCAGCTTACGTCCTGGCGGCTACACCTTC,CASSLRPGGYTF,-,TRBJ1-2,-,TRBV7-3
TGTGCCAGTAGTTCCACTAGCGCTCGCACAGATACGCAGTATTTT,CASSSTSARTDTQYF,TRBD2,TRBJ2-3,-,TRBV19
TGTGCCAGCAGCTTAAAGCGCGGACAGGGTCTCTCTGGGGCCAACGTCCTGACTTTC,CASSLKRGQGLSGANVLTF,TRBD1,TRBJ2-6,-,TRBV7-8
TGCGCCAGCAGTCCGAACGCGGGACAGTCGAACACTGAAGCTTTCTTT,CASSPNAGQSNTEAFF,TRBD1,TRBJ1-1,-,TRBV5-1
TGTGCCAGCACCTGGACAGAGAACTATGGCTACACCTTC,CASTWTENYGYTF,-,TRBJ1-2,-,TRBV16
TGTGCCAGCAGCCAGGGAGGCAATCAGCCCCAGCATTTT,CASSQGGNQPQHF,-,TRBJ1-5,once,TRBV14
TGTGCCAGCAGCTTAACACAGGGGCTAAACATTCAGTACTTC,CASSLTQGLNIQYF,TRBD1,TRBJ2-4,-,TRBV7-9
TGTGCCAGCAGTTACAGGCTAGCGGGTTCATGGTATTTT,CASSYRLAGSWYF,TRBD2,TRBJ2-3,-,TRBV6-5
TGTGCCAGCAGCGAACAGGAGATCTATGGCTACACCTTC,CASSEQEIYGYTF,-,TRBJ1-2,-,TRBV7-9
TGTGCCAGCAGCCCCCAACAGGGCCCCGAGGCTTTCTTT,CASSPQQGPEAFF,-,TRBJ1-1,-,TRBV13
TGCGCCAGCAGCGCGCACCGGAACACTGAAGCTTTCTTT,CASSAHRNTEAFF,-,TRBJ1-1,-,TRBV10-1
TGTGCTAGTGGTTTGGGGACAGGTTCCTACGAGCAGTACTTC,CASGLGTGSYEQYF,TRBD1,TRBJ2-7,once,TRBV12-5
TGTGCCAGCAGCTTGGTGGGACAGGGAGGCAATCAGCCCCAGCATTTT,CASSLVGQGGNQPQHF,TRBD1,TRBJ1-5,few,TRBV5-6
TGTGCCTGGAGCACCGGGACAACTAATCAGCCCCAGCATTTT,CAWSTGTTNQPQHF,-,TRBJ1-5,-,TRBV30
TGCGCCAGCAGCCTAGACAGGGGGTTCGAGCAGTACTTC,CASSLDRGFEQYF,TRBD1,TRBJ2-7,once,TRBV4-3
TGTGCCAGTAGTATGCCCTCGCAGTACAATGAGCAGTTCTTC,CASSMPSQYNEQFF,-,TRBJ2-1,-,TRBV19
TGTGCCAGCAGTTTGGGGGCTAGCGGGGACTCCGGGAGAGAGACCCAGTACTTC,CASSLGASGDSGRETQYF,TRBD2,TRBJ2-5,-,TRBV28
TGCAGCGTGACGGGACAGACTTCTAACTATGGCTACACCTTC,CSVTGQTSNYGYTF,TRBD1,TRBJ1-2,-,TRBV29-1
TGTGCCAGCAGCTTATCCCGCGCCGAGCAGTACTTC,CASSLSRAEQYF,-,TRBJ2-7,-,TRBV7-2
TGTGCCAGCAGTAGACTCAGGGGTAGGTACGAGCAGTACTTC,CASSRLRGRYEQYF,-,TRBJ2-7,-,TRBV6-1
TGTGCCACAGGACAGAGCGAAAAACTGTTTTTT,CATGQSEKLFF,-,TRBJ1-4,few,TRBV6-5
TGCGCCAGCAGCCAAGTCCTTGGGGCGACCGATGAAGCTTTCTTT,CASSQVLGATDEAFF,-,TRBJ1-1,few,TRBV4-3
TGCAGCGTTGAAGGGAGCGGGGAAAGCTCCTACAATGAGCAGTTCTTC,CSVEGSGESSYNEQFF,TRBD2,TRBJ2-1,-,TRBV29-1
TGTGCCAGCAGTGAGGGGGGTCAAGAGACCCAGTACTTC,CASSEGGQETQYF,-,TRBJ2-5,-,TRBV6-1